This T cell receptor (beta chain) was sequenced during a study of T cells after yellow fever vaccination. Study at large: The fractions with low cell numbers were processed using SMART-Seq v4 Ultra Low Input. Study results and caveats: There was a possibility that FACS-sorted repertoires contained abundant clonotypes contaminating from the bulk population. Weaker, the secondary response had a peak occurring faster, on day 5 versus 15. Some clonotypes were seen in both the CD4 and the CD8 compartments. These made up a small share and likely arose from convergent recombination.

This clonotype was detected a few times. Its antigen is unidentified. Each CDR3 protein is one row after TCRdb ran MiXCR on the 5' RACE reads. The table shows about 220,000 distinct CDR3 sequences, with 6.7% occurring only once. CDR1 and CDR2 from the germline V gene are SGHVS and FQNEAQ. Trimming removed 2 bases at V and 4 bases at J, with 15 bases between. This CDR3 is 16 amino acids long. The chain couples TRBV7-8 to TRBJ2-1; D is perhaps TRBD1 or TRBD2 (5 bases each). The sample consisted of CD4+ T cells sorted from PBMCs, taken on the day of the yellow fever booster vaccination. This clonotype originated in a man aged 30 to 45 who received the YFV17D yellow fever vaccine. For the CDR3, the DNA is TGTGCCAGCAGCTTAACAGGCGGGCCAGGTTACAATGAGCAGTTCTTC. Protein: CASSLTGGPGYNEQFF.